This T cell receptor (beta chain) was identified in a study of shared clonotypes between healthy human individuals. Germline V gene data show CDR1 as ENHRY and CDR2 as SYGVKD. CDR3 size: 15 residues. V was trimmed by 7 bases and J by 4 bases, leaving 17 bases between them. Several immunoSEQ plates held equal portions of the genomic DNA taken from each subset. The protocol was immunoSEQ multiplex PCR, while the TCRdb copy is restricted to in-frame clones and leaves out a portion. The repertoire includes about 1,500,000 clones, around 97% of them detected once, and approximately 1.2% sits in the top ten. The study, taken as a whole, reports: Sampling covered blood only; tissue repertoires likely differ. About 5% of naive CD4 clonotypes were common to a few donors.

Regarding this clone: Its antigen remains unidentified.

The chain employs TRBV10-3 and TRBJ1-3; a weak D match, TRBD1 (6 bases). The sample taken for sequencing was naive CD4+ T cells sorted from blood. Subset: CD45RA+ positively selected. The receptor's source is a man in his thirties or forties in good health. The CDR3 DNA reads TGTGCCATCAAATCGACAGGCGACAAAGGAAACACCATATATTTT. The encoded protein is CAIKSTGDKGNTIYF.